This T cell receptor (beta chain) was recorded in a study of response to subunit inactivated influenza vaccine. Whole-study findings and limits: T cells newly recruited by each seasonal influenza vaccination are few, the authors suggested.

MiXCR was run by TCRdb on the RT-PCR reads, yielding one entry per CDR3 protein. The repertoire holds 800,000 or so distinct CDR3 sequences, 21% seen once, with 10% in the top ten. On this clonotype: No antigen is known for it.

The V gene end was trimmed by 5 bases and the J gene end by 0 bases; junction bases not matched to a gene: 5. The CDR3 is made up of 17 amino acids. The germline gives CDR1 SGHTA, CDR2 FQGNSA. Source: PBMCs from blood, taken less than 6 days after vaccination. This TCR came from a man over 45 who received an inactivated influenza vaccine. J is TRBJ2-2 and V is TRBV7-2; 11 positions match TRBD2. CDR3 sequence reads: CASSARLAGTNTGELFF. CDR3 coding DNA: TGTGCCAGCAGCGCCCGACTAGCGGGAACGAACACCGGGGAGCTGTTTTTT.